This T cell receptor (beta chain) was found in a study of T cell repertoires in cytomegalovirus infection. Study details: Public TCR beta signatures provided an indication of both CMV infection and a matching HLA type.

The CDR3 extends over 15 amino acids. J lost 0 bases, V lost 4 bases, and 2 bases had no gene match. The germline V gene has CDR1 MDHEN and CDR2 SYDVKM. TCRdb ran MiXCR on the reads and lists one entry per CDR3 protein. The sample contains 290,000 or so distinct CDR3 sequences, roughly 9.3% of which appear only once. At least ten counts were recorded for this clonotype. Its target is unknown. Overall study findings and caveats: CMV-specific TCR beta clonotypes restricted by HLA-C dominated the ex vivo response. Cumulative frequency of public TCR beta families picked out carriers of CMV plus the relevant HLA.

The receptor was isolated from a human donor in good health (CMV status not recorded). Some clones in this sample may be carry-over from other donors' samples. The genes are TRBV28 and TRBJ2-1, with 8 bases fitting TRBD2. The sequencing input was PBMCs. The CDR3 loop is CASSSGTSSYNEQFF. The CDR3 DNA reads as TGTGCCAGCAGTTCCGGGACTAGCTCCTACAATGAGCAGTTCTTC.